The clone carrying this TCR beta chain has only one observation. Its antigen is unknown. These data come from a study of cytomegalovirus exposure and HLA in healthy donors. Trimming shortened V by 5 bases and J by 3 bases, and 13 bases separated the two germline ends. Germline values: CDR1 SGHTA, CDR2 FQGTGA. The CDR3 runs to 15 residues. PCR involved 60 Vbeta and 13 Jbeta primers. Some clones are missing from TCRdb's copy, which holds only in-frame ones; the method was immunoSEQ multiplex PCR. Counted here are 99,000 or so clones, about 80% occurring once; the ten biggest clones make up 5% to 6%. General observations from the study: Confirmation was obtained in vitro that three CMV-associated chains are specific for CMV antigens. Earlier analysis found most TCR beta V segments productive about 87% or about 30% of the time.

This receptor was identified in a woman younger than 30 in good health and CMV-seropositive. The chain carries TRBV7-3 and TRBJ2-2; weak D call: TRBD2 (5 bases). The source material was PBMCs. The DNA for the CDR3 is TGTGCCAGCAGCCTTTCGGACTCTTACACCGGGGAGCTGTTTTTT. It yields the protein CASSLSDSYTGELFF.